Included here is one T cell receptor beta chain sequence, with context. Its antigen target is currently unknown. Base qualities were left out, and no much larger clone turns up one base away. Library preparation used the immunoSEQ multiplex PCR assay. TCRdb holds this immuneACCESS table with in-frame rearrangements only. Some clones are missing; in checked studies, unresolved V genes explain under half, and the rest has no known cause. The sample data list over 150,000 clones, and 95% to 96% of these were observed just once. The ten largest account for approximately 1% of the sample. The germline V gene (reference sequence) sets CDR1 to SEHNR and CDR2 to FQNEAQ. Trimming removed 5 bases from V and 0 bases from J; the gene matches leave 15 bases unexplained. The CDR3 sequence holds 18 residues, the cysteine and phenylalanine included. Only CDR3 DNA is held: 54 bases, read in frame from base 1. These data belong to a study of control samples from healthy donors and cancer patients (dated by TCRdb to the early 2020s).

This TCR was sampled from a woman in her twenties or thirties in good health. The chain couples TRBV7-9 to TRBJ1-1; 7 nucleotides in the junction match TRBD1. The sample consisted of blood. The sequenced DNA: TGTGCCAGCAGCCCACTAAGACAGGGCAGGGGGATGAACACTGAAGCTTTCTTT. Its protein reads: CASSPLRQGRGMNTEAFF.